Included here is one TCR beta chain sequence, with context. There is no known antigen for this receptor. No quality values exist for individual bases; no much larger clone is one base distant. Its CDR3 holds 12 amino acids, cysteine through phenylalanine. Left in the record is the CDR3 DNA by itself, 36 bases read in frame from the first base. According to the germline V gene, CDR1 reads MNHEY and CDR2 reads SVGAGI. V loses 9 bases at its end and J loses 3 bases; junction bases beyond the gene matches: 3. The immunoSEQ two-step multiplex PCR at survey-level depth was used to amplify TRB CDR3 regions from genomic DNA. Synthetic inline TR CDR3 controls covering all V-J pairings were spiked into each PCR to estimate template counts and remove amplification bias. Reads went through processing to reduce amplification and sequencing bias, and quantification was done against synthetic TR CDR3 analogs. Per the original workflow: In ImmunoSEQ Analyzer, raw data were processed so that out-of-frame sequences and CDR3s with stop codons were removed, with gene names following IMGT nomenclature. Normalized Shannon entropy, defined as 1 minus Pielou's evenness, was used to summarize repertoire diversity. Two TRB sequences were counted as identical only if the two sequences had the same V gene, J gene and CDR3. Public PML clonotypes were CDR3s shared by two or more PML-onset samples but absent earlier, in controls, and in public databases. Positional CDR3 amino acid composition was analyzed in Skylign with the observed count method. Here the immuneACCESS table is served through TCRdb, limited to in-frame sequences with V and J called. Missing clones are a known gap in these copies; in checked studies unresolved V genes cover under half, and the rest lacks a known reason. That table gives V, J and clone size, and the DNA gave D and trimming. This sample lists more than 30,000 clones; about 87% were detected once. The top ten clones comprise under 6% of the sample.

The record originates from a study of multiple sclerosis patients with progressive multifocal leukoencephalopathy (dated by TCRdb to the late 2010s). Context from the whole study: Peripheral T and B cells were examined in MS patients who went on to develop PML (4 under natalizumab, 1 after alemtuzumab) as well as in treated patients who did not. Longitudinal follow-up was performed in two natalizumab-treated patients who later developed PML, from before therapy through 6 and 12 months to PML onset. The goal of the study was to detect any JC virus-specific or public T-cell expansions that arose at the time of PML onset. Study-level results and caveats: In most PML patients, lower normalized Shannon entropy suggested less diverse TRB repertoires, while the natalizumab-treated controls had values close to 1. No common TRBV or TRBJ gene usage or preferential TRBV-TRBJ pairings were detected when PML developed. Analysis was limited to peripheral blood, even though cerebrospinal fluid or brain lymphocytes might be more informative for natalizumab-associated PML. Only PML patients had TRB clones above 0.5% frequency, but the clones expanded at PML onset were already present before and during natalizumab therapy. Because the cohort was small and descriptive, it remained unclear whether the findings reflect JC virus infection or general immunocompromise.

Explained via the paper, the time point label denotes: time of PML onset. According to the study, the label for this sample's treatment or condition signals: on natalizumab therapy at sampling. Diagnosis of PML relied on clinical and MRI findings, with confirmation coming from detection of JC virus DNA in cerebrospinal fluid. In the natalizumab-treated patients, PML was found to develop after between roughly 15 and 60 months of natalizumab therapy. Every listed patient had received interferon beta before, and every PML patient was female. Blood samples for T3 were taken at PML onset. Isolation of peripheral blood mononuclear cells was performed by Ficoll-Hypaque density gradient centrifugation.

The receptor was isolated from a woman in her thirties or forties with progressive multifocal leukoencephalopathy. The material was PBMCs, obtained from a patient treated with natalizumab. Recombination connected TRBV6-5 to TRBJ1-1; the junction holds 8 bases that match TRBD1. The DNA sequence is given as TGTGCCAGTAGGACAGGGTACACTGAAGCTTTCTTT. The translation is CASRTGYTEAFF.